Listed below are T cell receptor beta chains from one sample, sequenced in a study of blood T cell repertoires in COVID-19. TCRdb's table, derived via immunoSEQ multiplex PCR, lists solely in-frame clones and lacks some. The repertoire has 120,000 to 150,000 clones, 88% of them found once; the top ten carry roughly 1.4%. Specimen: peripheral blood. These receptors originate from a woman aged 55-75 years with acute or convalescent COVID-19. Both conserved end residues are part of each CDR3. Each record gives: clone size, J gene, D gene, V gene, CDR3 protein, CDR3 DNA. The D gene is left open where the match is weak. Rows may omit the clone size; those that give it use once, few, many or a size class.

NA TRBJ2-5 NA TRBV19 CASSPGETQYF TGTGCCAGTAGTCCCGGGGAGACCCAGTACTTC
NA TRBJ2-3 NA TRBV7-9 CASSPHGGSTDTQYF TGTGCCAGCAGCCCACACGGGGGAAGCACAGATACGCAGTATTTT
NA TRBJ1-2 TRBD1 TRBV5-6 CASSLGNRGRGYTF TGTGCCAGCAGCTTGGGTAACAGGGGGCGAGGCTACACCTTC
NA TRBJ2-2 TRBD1 TRBV5-4 CASSLVGQGTGELFF TGTGCCAGCAGCTTGGTGGGACAGGGCACCGGGGAGCTGTTTTTT
NA TRBJ2-3 NA TRBV5-4 CASSFTPADTQYF TGTGCCAGCAGCTTTACACCAGCAGATACGCAGTATTTT
NA TRBJ1-1 TRBD1 TRBV6-4 CASSATLKGATGLNTEAFF TGTGCCAGCAGCGCAACCCTTAAGGGGGCTACGGGATTGAACACTGAAGCTTTCTTT
few TRBJ2-2 NA TRBV18 CASSPSRVTNTGELFF TGTGCCAGCTCACCTAGCAGGGTAACGAACACCGGGGAGCTGTTTTTT
NA TRBJ1-5 NA TRBV4-2 CASSQDSSGEQPQHF TGTGCCAGCAGCCAAGATTCATCGGGGGAACAGCCCCAGCATTTT
NA TRBJ1-1 NA TRBV6-2/TRBV6-3 CASSKGGMNTEAFF TGTGCCAGCAGTAAGGGGGGGATGAACACTGAAGCTTTCTTT
once TRBJ2-7 NA TRBV12-3/TRBV12-4 CASSRGSYEQYF TGTGCCAGCAGCCGCGGATCCTACGAGCAGTACTTC
NA TRBJ1-2 NA TRBV28 CASRARWGVGYTF TGTGCCAGCAGAGCCCGGTGGGGGGTGGGCTACACCTTC
NA TRBJ1-5 NA TRBV24-1 CATSDSNQPQHF TGTGCCACCAGTGATTCGAATCAGCCCCAGCATTTT
NA TRBJ1-2 NA TRBV7-9 CASSGQGKVSTF TGTGCCAGCAGCGGCCAGGGGAAGGTCTCCACCTTC
NA TRBJ2-5 TRBD1 TRBV7-9 CASSLGSRAGGTETQYF TGTGCCAGCAGCTTAGGGTCTCGGGCAGGGGGCACGGAGACCCAGTACTTC
NA TRBJ2-1 NA TRBV5-4 CASSLRGEQFF TGTGCCAGCAGCTTGCGCGGTGAGCAGTTCTTC
once TRBJ2-7 TRBD1 TRBV6-5 CASSYAGQGKGEQYF TGTGCCAGCAGTTACGCCGGACAGGGGAAGGGCGAGCAGTACTTC
NA TRBJ1-5 TRBD1 TRBV2 CASSVMGQGGGQPQHF TGTGCCAGCAGTGTTATGGGACAGGGAGGAGGTCAGCCCCAGCATTTT
NA TRBJ2-7 NA TRBV3-1/TRBV3-2 CASSQDRARSSYEQYF TGTGCCAGCAGCCAAGACAGGGCGAGGAGCTCCTACGAGCAGTACTTC
NA TRBJ1-3 TRBD1 TRBV18 CASSRIRDRPLSGNTIYF TGTGCCAGCTCACGGATCCGGGACAGGCCGCTCTCTGGAAACACCATATATTTT
NA TRBJ1-2 NA TRBV5-4 CASSSSKGLYGYTF TGTGCCAGCAGCTCCTCTAAGGGACTCTATGGCTACACCTTC
NA TRBJ1-6 TRBD1 TRBV6-5 CASSYSRGARSPLHF TGTGCCAGCAGTTACTCCAGGGGGGCACGGTCACCCCTCCACTTT
NA TRBJ1-3 NA TRBV9 CASSVTGRFGNTIYF TGTGCCAGCAGCGTAACAGGGCGGTTTGGAAACACCATATATTTT
NA TRBJ2-1 NA TRBV7-3 CASSPAAENEQFF TGTGCCAGCAGTCCCGCTGCGGAGAATGAGCAGTTCTTC
NA TRBJ1-1 NA TRBV12-3/TRBV12-4 CASRRGGATEAFF TGTGCCAGCAGAAGGGGAGGGGCCACTGAAGCTTTCTTT
NA TRBJ2-3 TRBD2 TRBV20-1 CSASFLAETTDTQYF TGCAGTGCTAGTTTCCTAGCGGAGACCACAGATACGCAGTATTTT
NA TRBJ2-2 TRBD1 TRBV18 CASSPPDRPLTADTGELFF TGTGCCAGCTCACCCCCGGACAGGCCCCTTACAGCGGACACCGGGGAGCTGTTTTTT
NA TRBJ1-2 NA TRBV30 CAWTVARGALNYGYTF TGTGCCTGGACGGTTGCCAGGGGCGCGCTTAACTATGGCTACACCTTC
NA TRBJ2-2 NA TRBV11-2 CASSLRRGPPSGELFF TGTGCCAGCAGCTTACGGAGGGGACCCCCCTCCGGGGAGCTGTTTTTT